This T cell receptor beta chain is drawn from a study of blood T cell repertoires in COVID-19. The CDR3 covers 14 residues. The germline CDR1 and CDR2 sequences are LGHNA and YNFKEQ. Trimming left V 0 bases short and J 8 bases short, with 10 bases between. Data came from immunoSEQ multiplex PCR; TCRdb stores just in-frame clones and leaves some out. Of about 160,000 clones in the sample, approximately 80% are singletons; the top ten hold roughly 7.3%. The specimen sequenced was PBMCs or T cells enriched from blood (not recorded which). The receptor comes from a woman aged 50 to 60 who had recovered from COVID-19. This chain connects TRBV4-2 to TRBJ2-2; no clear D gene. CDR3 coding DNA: TGTGCCAGCAGCCAAGATTTAGTTCGGGGGGAGCTGTTTTTT. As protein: CASSQDLVRGELFF.